Sequencing of this T cell receptor (beta chain) was carried out in a study of cytomegalovirus exposure and HLA in healthy donors (dated by TCRdb to 2016 to 2017). About the investigation overall: An earlier analysis of roughly 630 of the donors reported approximately 270 Gb of sequence data and some 120 million unique TCR beta sequences from about 200 million T cells. Roughly five DR-DQ haplotypes were handled as single units for association and clustering, since linkage in the cohort was strong. A separate validation cohort of 100 to 150 different subjects was used in addition to the approximately 700-subject first cohort. The study was designed to test whether signatures of past pathogen exposure could be identified by cataloging public T cell receptors. A later analysis re-examined previously published TCR beta repertoires from about 670 donors and added high-resolution HLA genotyping to investigate patterns of TCR occurrence. The study combined high-throughput TCR immunosequencing, statistical association of individual TCRs with disease status, and machine learning to predict cytomegalovirus infection status. An earlier analysis of roughly 580 of the donors used high-throughput TCR beta sequencing to judge whether each TCR beta V gene segment behaved as functional or pseudogenic. Every discovery cohort repertoire had been produced on one sequencing platform. In the later analysis, no new phenotypic data were used to find candidate immune exposures; instead, reliance was placed on TCR beta sequences and their occurrence across donors. An early release that covered about 600 HLA-typed donors contained around 300 gigabases of sequencing data and some 87 million unique TCR sequences. Genome-wide SNP genotypes for about 65% of the 666 donors were used in a later genetic analysis, which treated that subset as a discovery cohort. On average, roughly 250,000 unique TCR beta nucleotide sequences were sequenced per donor among fewer than 500 genotyped donors of the cohort, with 15% to 20% of those sequences being non-productive. Both class I and class II loci were covered by HLA typing, at four-digit resolution. Typing coverage varied by locus: roughly 629-640 donors for A, B, C, DRB1 and DQB1; more than 500 for DQA1; about 600 for DPA1; under 490 for DPB1. Among the roughly 400 genotyped donors, approximately 81% belonged to the genetic ancestry cluster associated with self-reported Caucasian donors. Donor age, sex, ethnicity and CMV serostatus were compiled alongside the repertoire data. Using immunosequencing, the study profiled T cell repertoires from around 670 subjects and related those repertoires to cytomegalovirus serostatus. Overall study outcomes, separate from this receptor: Because the 87-base-pair reads could not distinguish some IMGT-functional V segments, including TRBV6-2 and TRBV6-3, those segments were excluded. Compared with equally common non-associated chains, HLA-associated TCR beta chains in a later analysis were more clonally expanded and had lower generation probabilities. Approximately 16 rarely observed V segments, including chromosome 9 orphons, were excluded from the earlier analysis of several hundred of the donors because counts were too low. Assigning TCR associations to individual alleles was difficult when HLA alleles, especially DR and DQ, strongly co-occurred. An earlier analysis of some 560 of the donors showed that most TCR beta V segments appeared in productive rearrangements either about 87% or about 30% of the time, which broadly matched IMGT annotations. Sequencing depth was assumed to be roughly uniform across donors in the presence/absence analyses, though that assumption may not hold. Most CMV-associated TCR beta chains appeared to be HLA-restricted in a later analysis, and the HLA associations seemed to be driven largely by CMV exposure. In the study, some 180 TCR beta chains were listed as associated with cytomegalovirus. A later analysis found that TCR association rates varied across HLA loci, with DRB1 alleles showing the most associated TCRs and HLA-C alleles the fewest. A further reported finding was that TCR beta sequences accurately predicted the HLA-A and HLA-B alleles for most subjects in the first cohort. Several of the top co-occurrence clusters appeared to be linked to parvovirus B19, influenza, CMV and Epstein-Barr virus, according to a later analysis. While some public TCRs were present in many individuals, most TCR sequences turned up only very rarely across donors. HLA typing was unavailable for some donors at each locus, so association tests used only the typed subset. Correlated functional status among segregating V segments might reflect linkage disequilibrium, but an unknown experimental factor could not be ruled out. A later genetic analysis reported fewer N-insertions in productive TCRs among donors in an Asian-associated ancestry cluster than the roughly 700-donor mean. In vitro tests confirmed that a few of the cytomegalovirus-associated TCR beta chains recognize cytomegalovirus antigens. For the cohort, immune exposure information was limited to CMV serostatus. It was suggested by the authors that the approach could potentially be generalized to other disease states and immunological phenotypes. A group of highly shared sequence variants was considered likely to be a technical artifact of the sequencing pipeline. Only TCR beta chains were sequenced in this cohort, and the absence of alpha or paired-chain data limited detectable features. In a later genetic analysis, a missense DCLRE1C variant was associated with V-gene and J-gene trimming of TCR beta chains, and the association was replicated in an independent cohort. A later analysis associated 16,951 TCR beta sequences with specific HLA alleles at a false discovery rate of 0.05. The classifier was reported to diagnose cytomegalovirus status with high specificity and sensitivity in both the original cohort and the validation cohort.

The cohort was made up of several hundred healthy bone marrow donors. All cohort members were sampled while nominally healthy, although unrecorded immune exposures were likely present. The donor was CMV seropositive and belonged to the group of 250 to 300 seropositive cohort members. Each donor provided a peripheral blood sample, and peripheral blood mononuclear cells were used for TCR beta sequencing. The Qiagen DNeasy Blood Extraction Kit was used to extract genomic DNA from the blood cell samples. This clone was detected once. Its antigen is not yet known. Nothing much larger sits one base from this clone, and base qualities are not available. From a lookup of the germline V gene, CDR1 and CDR2 are MDHEN and SYDVKM. V is reduced by 5 bases and J by 4 bases, leaving a spacing of 11 bases between them. The CDR3 holds 13 amino acids from the cysteine to the phenylalanine. The only DNA kept is the CDR3, 39 bases in frame from the first base.

Library generation was performed with the immunoSEQ multiplex PCR assay. The multiplex PCR relied on a mix of 60 forward primers for TCR Vbeta segments and 13 reverse primers for TCR Jbeta segments. The CDR3 region of rearranged TCR beta genes was amplified from genomic DNA with a multiplex PCR assay. On the Illumina HiSeq System, the amplified TCR beta libraries were sequenced as 87-base-pair reads. The paper's processing steps were these. A later analysis counted tens of millions of unique TCR beta chains across the 500 to 850 repertoires, and around 9.9 million of these chains were shared by at least two donors. To remove PCR and sequencing errors, raw reads were error-corrected and collapsed into unique sequences using a nearest-neighbor algorithm that merged closely related sequences. CDR3 sequences were aligned to IMGT reference sequences to assign V, D and J gene segments. For a sequence to be retained, a match of at least six nucleotides to both a V gene segment and a J gene segment was required. A rearrangement counted as productive if the CDR3 had no stop codons and remained in frame with V and J, and every other rearrangement counted as non-productive. CDR3 was defined by IMGT convention, running from the second conserved V-encoded cysteine to the conserved J-encoded phenylalanine. Sequences without an unambiguous match to a single V gene segment were excluded from the earlier analysis of a few hundred of the donors. In an earlier analysis of several hundred of the donors, V segments were called functional above 56.7% productive rearrangements and were called segregating when the between-donor standard deviation exceeded 5%. To diagnose cytomegalovirus status from the catalog of TCR beta chain sequences, a statistical classification framework was built. V and J gene assignment, in a later analysis, came from comparing TCR nucleotide sequences with IMGT/GENE-DB human TR gene sequences. Using the TCRdist pipeline, a later analysis assigned CDR3 sequences along with most-parsimonious VDJ recombination scenarios. In a later analysis, each TCR beta chain was defined by its CDR3 amino acid sequence together with its V-gene family, and reads lacking a unique V-gene family were excluded. In a later analysis, around 650 highly shared, low-generation-probability nucleotide sequences were removed to address suspected cross-contamination and a sequencing artifact. In a later analysis, a clonal expansion index for each public chain was calculated from normalized within-repertoire ranks of inferred template counts. In a later analysis, generation probabilities were computed using a VDJ recombination model fitted to out-of-frame rearrangements, and the results were checked against IGoR. In a later analysis, hypergeometric tests were used to score TCR-TCR, TCR-HLA and TCR-CMV co-occurrence, with a repertoire-size bias correction applied to TCR pairs. False discovery rates were estimated in a later analysis by permuting HLA or CMV assignments 20 times. A later analysis grouped co-occurring TCRs with DBSCAN, adding TCRdist sequence similarity when clustering within HLA-allele-positive subsets. For co-occurrence clustering, repertoires with fewer than 30,000 or more than 120,000 public chains were excluded, along with a handful of repertoires with anomalous nucleotide sharing. In TCRdb, the immuneACCESS table is reduced to in-frame sequences with V and J assigned. These tables do not hold every clone; where another copy was compared, an unresolved V gene accounts for under half, and the others remain unexplained. The V and J calls and the clone size are those of that table, but D and trimming were determined from the DNA. The sample table holds about 190,000 clones, of which almost 75% were seen once. Approximately 2.8% of the sample rests with the top ten.

Recombination joined TRBV28 with TRBJ1-1; the D gene is perhaps TRBD1, from 5 matching bases. The TCR was taken from a woman between 25 and 40 years old in good health and CMV-seropositive. Material for sequencing was PBMCs. For the CDR3, the sequence is CASSSGAATEAFF. The base sequence is TGTGCCAGCAGTAGCGGGGCGGCCACTGAAGCTTTCTTT. The entire variable domain, with the stretches around the CDR3 drawn from the reference TRBV28 and TRBJ1-1 proteins, is DVKVTQSSRYLVKRTGEKVFLECVQDMDHENMFWYRQDPGLGLRLIYFSYDVKMKEKGDIPEGYSVSREKKERFSLILESASTNQTSMYLCASSSGAATEAFFGQGTRLTVV.